The clone carrying this T cell receptor beta chain was observed a handful of times. Per the authors' pipeline: It was from reference gene primer amplification that nucleated cell counts were estimated. Only in-frame clones appear in the TCRdb table, and some are missing; sequencing was by immunoSEQ multiplex PCR. V and J calls and clone size come straight from that table; D and trimming were deduced from the DNA. Found here are hundreds of thousands of clones, 70% to 90% of them singletons; the top ten hold around 1.8%. These data belong to a study of blood T cell repertoires in COVID-19. Turning to the study itself: From the United States, Italy and Spain came samples of acute and convalescent COVID-19.

Enrolled through a virtual design, the participants were between roughly 18 and 90 years of age and came from 24 US areas. Recovered status in Cohort 3 required two negative PCRs, clearance, or symptom resolution. This receptor was taken from a man aged 40-50 years who had recovered from COVID-19. The sample taken for sequencing was PBMCs or T cells enriched from blood (not recorded which).

The CDR3 loop reads CASSLGLAGEDTQYF. The CDR3 DNA is TGTGCCAGCAGCTTGGGCCTAGCGGGAGAAGATACGCAGTATTTT. The genes are TRBV5-4 and TRBJ2-3; 10 bases are shared with TRBD2. The length of the CDR3 is 15 residues. Trimming took 0 bases from V and 5 from J; bases not matched to a gene: 3. From germline, CDR1 is SGHNT and CDR2 YYREEE (reference sequence).